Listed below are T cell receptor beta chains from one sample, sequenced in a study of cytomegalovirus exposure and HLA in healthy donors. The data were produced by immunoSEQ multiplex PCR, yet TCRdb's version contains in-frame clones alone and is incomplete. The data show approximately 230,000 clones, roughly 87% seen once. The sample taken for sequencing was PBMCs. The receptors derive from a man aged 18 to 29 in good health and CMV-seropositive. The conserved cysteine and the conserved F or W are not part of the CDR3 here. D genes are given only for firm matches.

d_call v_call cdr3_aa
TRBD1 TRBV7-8 ASSFRDSLMNTEAF
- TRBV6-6 ASSYSSPGELF
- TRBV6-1 ASKARTQETQY
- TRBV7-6 ASSLATPRGPYEQY
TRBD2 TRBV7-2 ASSRGREGLYEQY
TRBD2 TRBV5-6 ASSLRLAGVHRNEQF
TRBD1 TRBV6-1 ASREQGGSEAF
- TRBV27 ASSEDGNYGYT
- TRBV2 ASRATDEKLF
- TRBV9 ASSVEQGIYGYT
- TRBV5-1 ASSPIHVHATNEKLF
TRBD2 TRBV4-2 ASSQGSGLASDEQF
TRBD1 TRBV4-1 ASSHPFDRVRPTDTQY
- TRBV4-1 ASSHPRGARNQY
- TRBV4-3 ASSQGARYNEQF
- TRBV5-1 ASSLGQGGYT
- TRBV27 ASSTSQTGYSYNEQF
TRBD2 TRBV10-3 AIKSLAGEDGEQY
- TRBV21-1 ASSKTKGLAPQTYEQY